This TCR beta chain originates from a study of early T cells in non-severe SARS-CoV-2 infection. Across the whole study: Chains were not paired, and sequencing was done on bulk RNA from unsorted whole blood.

Molecules of cDNA were individually given unique molecular identifiers that were attached to them. TCRdb called the 5' RACE reads again in MiXCR, with one record for every CDR3 protein. The table has around 100,000 distinct CDR3 sequences, around a sixth seen once. The CDR3 runs to 12 residues. Germline V gives CDR1 SGHVS, CDR2 FNYEAQ. Deletions cut 1 base from V and 7 bases from J, with 8 bases between. This clonotype was detected only a few times. The sequencing sample was made of whole blood. The sequence was obtained from an adult who was a healthcare worker with PCR-confirmed SARS-CoV-2 infection or an uninfected control (not recorded which). V and J are TRBV7-6 and TRBJ2-7, with D possibly matching TRBD1 (5 bases). CDR3 coding DNA: TGTGCCAGCAGCTTAGTAAAGGGGGAGCAGTACTTC. This sequence encodes CASSLVKGEQYF.